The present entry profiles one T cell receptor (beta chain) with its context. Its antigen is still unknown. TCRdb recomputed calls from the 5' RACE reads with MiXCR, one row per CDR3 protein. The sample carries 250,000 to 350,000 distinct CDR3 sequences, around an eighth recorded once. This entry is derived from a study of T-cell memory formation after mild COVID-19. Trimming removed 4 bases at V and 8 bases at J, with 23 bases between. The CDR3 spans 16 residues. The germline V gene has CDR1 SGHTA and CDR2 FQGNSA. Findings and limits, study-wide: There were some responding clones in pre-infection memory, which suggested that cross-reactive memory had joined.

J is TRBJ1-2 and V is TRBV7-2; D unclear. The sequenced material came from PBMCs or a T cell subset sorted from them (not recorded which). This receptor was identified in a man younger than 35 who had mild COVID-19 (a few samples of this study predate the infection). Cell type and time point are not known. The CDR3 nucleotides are TGTGCCAGCAGCTCGAAGGCCGGGGAGAGCGCGGGGGGCTACACCTTC. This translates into CASSSKAGESAGGYTF.